This T cell receptor beta chain was recorded in a study of shared clonotypes between healthy human individuals. Study information: Each donor had three CD4 naive, three CD4 memory, two CD8 naive and one CD8 memory plate. Study-wide results and limits: About 5% was the fraction of naive CD4 clonotypes found shared across several donors.

Of note for this clone: Its antigen is not known.

Selected positively for CCR7 and CD45RO-negative, naive CD8 cells excluded terminally differentiated effector memory CD45RA+ cells. This CDR3 region has 15 residues. Germline CDR1 and CDR2: MDHEN and SYDVKM. V lost 4 bases and J 4 bases, leaving 14 bases between the germline ends. This table comes from immunoSEQ multiplex PCR, and its TCRdb copy is limited to in-frame clones, with some not included. The data show more than 550,000 clones, roughly nine tenths seen once. The sample taken for sequencing was naive CD8+ T cells sorted from blood. The chain employs TRBV28 and TRBJ2-1; a weak D match, TRBD2 (6 bases). The clonotype was recovered from a young man in good health. CDR3 loop: CASSSGDVGYNEQFF. As DNA, the CDR3 is TGTGCCAGCAGTTCGGGGGATGTGGGATACAATGAGCAGTTCTTC.